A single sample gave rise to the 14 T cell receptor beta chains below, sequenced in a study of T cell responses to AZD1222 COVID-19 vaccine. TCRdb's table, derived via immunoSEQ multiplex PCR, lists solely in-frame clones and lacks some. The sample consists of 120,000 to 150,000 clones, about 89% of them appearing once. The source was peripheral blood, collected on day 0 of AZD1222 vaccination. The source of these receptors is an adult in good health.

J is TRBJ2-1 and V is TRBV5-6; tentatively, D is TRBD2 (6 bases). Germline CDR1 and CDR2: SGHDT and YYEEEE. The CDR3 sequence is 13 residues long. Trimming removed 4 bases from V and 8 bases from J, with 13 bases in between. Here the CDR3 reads CASSRPSGYEQFF. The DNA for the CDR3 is TGTGCCAGCAGCAGACCAAGCGGGTATGAGCAGTTCTTC.

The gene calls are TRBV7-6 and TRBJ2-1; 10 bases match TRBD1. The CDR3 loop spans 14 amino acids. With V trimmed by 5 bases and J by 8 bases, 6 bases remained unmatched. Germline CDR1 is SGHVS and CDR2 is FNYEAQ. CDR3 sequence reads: CASSQRQGADEQFF. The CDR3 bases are TGTGCCAGCAGCCAGCGACAGGGGGCAGATGAGCAGTTCTTC.

The CDR3 spells CASSQDRSEPYNEQFF. CDR3 in DNA: TGCGCCAGCAGCCAAGATCGGTCAGAGCCCTACAATGAGCAGTTCTTC. The chain joins TRBV4-1 to TRBJ2-1; D uncertain. V lost 0 bases and J 2 bases, leaving 11 bases between the germline ends. Germline CDR1 reads MGHRA; CDR2 reads YSYEKL. The CDR3 consists of 16 residues.

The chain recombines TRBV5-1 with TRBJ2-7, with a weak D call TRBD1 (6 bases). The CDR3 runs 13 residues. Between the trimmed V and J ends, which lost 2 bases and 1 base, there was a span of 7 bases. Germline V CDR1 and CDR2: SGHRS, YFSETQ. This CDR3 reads CASSFQGSYEQYF. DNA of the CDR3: TGCGCCAGCAGCTTTCAGGGGTCCTACGAGCAGTACTTC.

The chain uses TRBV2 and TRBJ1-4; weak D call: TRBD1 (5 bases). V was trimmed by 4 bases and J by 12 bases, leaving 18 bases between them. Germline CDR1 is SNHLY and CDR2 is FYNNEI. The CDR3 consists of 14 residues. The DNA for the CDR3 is TGTGCCAGCAGTGTCCGGTCGGCGGGAGGGGAACTGTTTTTT. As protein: CASSVRSAGGELFF.

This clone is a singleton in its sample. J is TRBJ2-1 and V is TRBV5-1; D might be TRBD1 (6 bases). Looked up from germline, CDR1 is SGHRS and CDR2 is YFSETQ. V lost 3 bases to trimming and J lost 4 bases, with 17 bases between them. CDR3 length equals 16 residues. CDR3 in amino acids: CASSSQTGAGYNEQFF. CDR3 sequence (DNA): TGCGCCAGCAGCTCCCAGACAGGCGCAGGTTACAATGAGCAGTTCTTC. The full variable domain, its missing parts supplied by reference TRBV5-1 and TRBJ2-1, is KAGVTQTPRYLIKTRGQQVTLSCSPISGHRSVSWYQQTPGQGLQFLFEYFSETQRNKGNFPGRFSGRQFSNSRSEMNVSTLELGDSALYLCASSSQTGAGYNEQFFGPGTRLTVL.

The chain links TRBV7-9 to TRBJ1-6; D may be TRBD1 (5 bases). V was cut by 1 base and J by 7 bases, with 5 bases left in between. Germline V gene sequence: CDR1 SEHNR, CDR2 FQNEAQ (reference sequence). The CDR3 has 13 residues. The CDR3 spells CASSLEGNSPLHF. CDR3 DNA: TGTGCCAGCAGCTTAGAGGGGAATTCACCCCTCCACTTT.

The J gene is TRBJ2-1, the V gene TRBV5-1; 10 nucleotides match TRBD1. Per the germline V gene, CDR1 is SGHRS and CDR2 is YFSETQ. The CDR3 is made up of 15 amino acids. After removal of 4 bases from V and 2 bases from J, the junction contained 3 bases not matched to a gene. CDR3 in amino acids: CASSAGTGAYNEQFF. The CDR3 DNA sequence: TGCGCCAGCAGCGCTGGGACAGGGGCCTACAATGAGCAGTTCTTC.

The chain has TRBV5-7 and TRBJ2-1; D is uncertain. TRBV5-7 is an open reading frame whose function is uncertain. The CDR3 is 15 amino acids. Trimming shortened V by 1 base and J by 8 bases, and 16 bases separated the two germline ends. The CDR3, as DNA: TGTGCCAGCAGCTTGAACTCCCGAGCTACGGATGAGCAGTTCTTC. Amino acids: CASSLNSRATDEQFF.

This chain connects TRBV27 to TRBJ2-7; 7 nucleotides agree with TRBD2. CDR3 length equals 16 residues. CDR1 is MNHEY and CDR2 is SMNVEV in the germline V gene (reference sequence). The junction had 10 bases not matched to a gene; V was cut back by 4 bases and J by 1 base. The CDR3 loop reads CASSSVGGSRSYEQYF. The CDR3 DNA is TGTGCCAGCAGTTCAGTCGGCGGGAGTCGATCCTACGAGCAGTACTTC.

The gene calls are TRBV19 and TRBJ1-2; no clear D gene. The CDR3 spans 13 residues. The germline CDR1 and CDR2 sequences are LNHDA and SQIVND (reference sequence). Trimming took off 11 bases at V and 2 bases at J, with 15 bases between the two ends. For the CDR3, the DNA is TGTGCCTGTCACGCGGACCAAAACTATGGCTACACCTTC. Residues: CACHADQNYGYTF.

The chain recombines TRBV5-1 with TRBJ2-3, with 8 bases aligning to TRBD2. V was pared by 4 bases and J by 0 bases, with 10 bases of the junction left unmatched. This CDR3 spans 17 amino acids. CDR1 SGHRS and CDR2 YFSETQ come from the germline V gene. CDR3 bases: TGCGCCAGCAGCCGTGGACTAGCCGATATCAGCACAGATACGCAGTATTTT. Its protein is CASSRGLADISTDTQYF.

The CDR3 nucleotides are TGTGCTAGTGGTTCCGGGGACGGGGCAACCTACGAGCAGTACTTC. Translation gives CASGSGDGATYEQYF. V gene TRBV12-5 combines with J gene TRBJ2-7; TRBD1 or TRBD2 may be the D gene (5 bases each). V was pared by 4 bases and J by 2 bases, with 15 bases between. The CDR3 consists of 15 residues. The germline gives CDR1 LGHNT, CDR2 FRNRAP.

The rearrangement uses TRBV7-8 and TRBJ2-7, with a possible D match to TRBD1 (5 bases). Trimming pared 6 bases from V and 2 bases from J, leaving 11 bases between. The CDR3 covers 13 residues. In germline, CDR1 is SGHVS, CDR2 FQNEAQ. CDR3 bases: TGTGCCAGCAGACAGGCCGTTACCTACGAGCAGTACTTC. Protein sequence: CASRQAVTYEQYF.